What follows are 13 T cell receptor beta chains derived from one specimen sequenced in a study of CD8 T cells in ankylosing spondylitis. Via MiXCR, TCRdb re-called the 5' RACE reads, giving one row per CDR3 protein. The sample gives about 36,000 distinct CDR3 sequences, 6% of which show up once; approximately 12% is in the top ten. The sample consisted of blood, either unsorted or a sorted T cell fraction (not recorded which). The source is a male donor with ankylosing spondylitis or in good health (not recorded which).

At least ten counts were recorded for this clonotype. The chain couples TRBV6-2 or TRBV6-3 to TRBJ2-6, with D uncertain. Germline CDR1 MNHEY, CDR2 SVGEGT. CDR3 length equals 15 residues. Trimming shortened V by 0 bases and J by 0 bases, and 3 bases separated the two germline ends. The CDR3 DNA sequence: TGTGCCAGCAGTTACTCGAGCTCTGGGGCCAACGTCCTGACTTTC. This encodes CASSYSSSGANVLTF.

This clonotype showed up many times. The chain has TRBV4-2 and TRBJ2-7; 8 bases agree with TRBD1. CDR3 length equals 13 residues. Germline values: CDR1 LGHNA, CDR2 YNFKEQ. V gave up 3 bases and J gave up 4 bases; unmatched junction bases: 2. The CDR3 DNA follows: TGTGCCAGCAGCCAGCGGACAGGGTACGAGCAGTACTTC. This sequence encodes CASSQRTGYEQYF.

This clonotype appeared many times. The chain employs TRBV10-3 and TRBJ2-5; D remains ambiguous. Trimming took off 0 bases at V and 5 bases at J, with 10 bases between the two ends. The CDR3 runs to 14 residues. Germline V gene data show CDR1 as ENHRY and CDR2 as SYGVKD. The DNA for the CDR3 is TGTGCCATCAGTGAGTCGGCCCCCCGGGAGACCCAGTACTTC. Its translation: CAISESAPRETQYF.

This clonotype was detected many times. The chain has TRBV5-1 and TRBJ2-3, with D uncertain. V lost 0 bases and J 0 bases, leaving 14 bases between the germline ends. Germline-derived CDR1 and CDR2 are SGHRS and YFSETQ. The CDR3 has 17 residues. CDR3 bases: TGCGCCAGCAGCTTGGAACCGCCAGGAGCTAGCACAGATACGCAGTATTTT. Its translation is CASSLEPPGASTDTQYF.

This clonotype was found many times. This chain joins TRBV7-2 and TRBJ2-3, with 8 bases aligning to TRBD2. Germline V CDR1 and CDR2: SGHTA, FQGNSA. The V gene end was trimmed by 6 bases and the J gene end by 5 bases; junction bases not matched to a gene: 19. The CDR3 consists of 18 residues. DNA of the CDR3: TGTGCCAGCAGTTATGTCTGGAGCGGGGGCCCTCTGGGAGATACGCAGTATTTT. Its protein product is CASSYVWSGGPLGDTQYF.

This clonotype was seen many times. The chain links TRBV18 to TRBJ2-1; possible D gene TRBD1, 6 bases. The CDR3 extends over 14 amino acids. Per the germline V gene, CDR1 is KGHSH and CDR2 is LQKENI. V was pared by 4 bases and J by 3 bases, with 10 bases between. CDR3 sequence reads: CASSQGEGYNEQFF. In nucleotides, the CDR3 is TGTGCCAGCTCACAGGGGGAAGGCTACAATGAGCAGTTCTTC.

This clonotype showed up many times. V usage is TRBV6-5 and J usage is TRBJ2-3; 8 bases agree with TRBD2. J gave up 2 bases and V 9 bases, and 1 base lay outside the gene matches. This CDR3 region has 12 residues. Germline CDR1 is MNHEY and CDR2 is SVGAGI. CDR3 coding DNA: TGTGCCAGTAGCGGGGACACAGATACGCAGTATTTT. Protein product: CASSGDTDTQYF.

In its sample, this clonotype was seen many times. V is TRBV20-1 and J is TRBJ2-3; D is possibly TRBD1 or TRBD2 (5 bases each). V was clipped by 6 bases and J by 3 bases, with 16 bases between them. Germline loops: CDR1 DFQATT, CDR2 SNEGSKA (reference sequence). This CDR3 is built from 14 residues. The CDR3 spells CSAASAGTTDTQYF. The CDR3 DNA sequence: TGCAGTGCCGCATCGGCAGGGACGACAGATACGCAGTATTTT.

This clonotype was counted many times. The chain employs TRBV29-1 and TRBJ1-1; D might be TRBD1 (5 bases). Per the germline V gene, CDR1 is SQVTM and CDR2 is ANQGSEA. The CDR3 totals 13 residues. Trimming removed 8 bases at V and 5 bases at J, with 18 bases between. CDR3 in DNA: TGCAGCTCACGGGCCCAGGCAGGGACTGAAGCTTTCTTT. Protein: CSSRAQAGTEAFF.

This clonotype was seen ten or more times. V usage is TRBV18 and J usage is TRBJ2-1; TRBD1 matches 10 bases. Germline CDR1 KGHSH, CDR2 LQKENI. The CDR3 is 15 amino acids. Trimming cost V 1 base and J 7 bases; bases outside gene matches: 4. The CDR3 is CASSPRTGGRNEQFF. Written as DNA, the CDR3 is TGTGCCAGCTCACCACGGACAGGGGGTCGGAATGAGCAGTTCTTC.

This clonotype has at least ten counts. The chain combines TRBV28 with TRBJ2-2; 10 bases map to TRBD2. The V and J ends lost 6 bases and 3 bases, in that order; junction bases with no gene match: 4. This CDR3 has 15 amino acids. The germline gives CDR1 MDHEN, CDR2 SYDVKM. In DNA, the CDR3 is TGTGCCAGCAGCATTCTAGCGGGAGACACCGGGGAGCTGTTTTTT. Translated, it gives CASSILAGDTGELFF.

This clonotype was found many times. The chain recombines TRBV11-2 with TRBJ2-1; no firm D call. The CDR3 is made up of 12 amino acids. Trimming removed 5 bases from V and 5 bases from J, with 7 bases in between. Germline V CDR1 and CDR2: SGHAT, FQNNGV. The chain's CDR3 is CASSPNNNEQFF. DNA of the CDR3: TGTGCCAGCAGCCCCAATAACAATGAGCAGTTCTTC.

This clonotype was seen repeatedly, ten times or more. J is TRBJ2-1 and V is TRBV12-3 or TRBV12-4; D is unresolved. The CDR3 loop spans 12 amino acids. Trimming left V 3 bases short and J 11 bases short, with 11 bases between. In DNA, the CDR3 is TGTGCCAGCAGTTTCGAAGACCCAAAGCAGTTCTTC. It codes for CASSFEDPKQFF.